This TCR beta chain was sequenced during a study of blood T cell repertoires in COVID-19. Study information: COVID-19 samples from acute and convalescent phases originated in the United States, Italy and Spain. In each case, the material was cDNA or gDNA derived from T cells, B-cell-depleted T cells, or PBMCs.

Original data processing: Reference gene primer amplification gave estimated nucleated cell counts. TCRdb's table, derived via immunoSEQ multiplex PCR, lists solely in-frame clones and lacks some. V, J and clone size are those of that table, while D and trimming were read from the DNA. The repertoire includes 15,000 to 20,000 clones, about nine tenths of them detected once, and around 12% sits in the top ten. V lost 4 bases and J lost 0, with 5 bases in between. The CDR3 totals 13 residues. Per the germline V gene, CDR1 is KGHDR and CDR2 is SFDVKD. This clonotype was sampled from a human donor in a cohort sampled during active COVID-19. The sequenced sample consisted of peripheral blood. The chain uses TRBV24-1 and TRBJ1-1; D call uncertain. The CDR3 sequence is CATSDLMNTEAFF. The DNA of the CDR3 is TGTGCCACCAGTGACCTAATGAACACTGAAGCTTTCTTT.